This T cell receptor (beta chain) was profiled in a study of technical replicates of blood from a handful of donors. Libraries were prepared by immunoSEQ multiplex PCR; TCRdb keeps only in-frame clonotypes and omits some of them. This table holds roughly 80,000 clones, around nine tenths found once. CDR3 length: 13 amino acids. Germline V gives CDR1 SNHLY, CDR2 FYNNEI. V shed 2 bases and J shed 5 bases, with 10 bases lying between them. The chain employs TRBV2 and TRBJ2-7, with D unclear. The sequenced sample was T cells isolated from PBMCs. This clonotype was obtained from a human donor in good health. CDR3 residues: CASSEQGRDEQYF. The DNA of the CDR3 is TGTGCCAGCAGTGAACAAGGCCGGGACGAGCAGTACTTC.